The source of this T cell receptor (beta chain) is a study of T cell changes during pregnancy in multiple sclerosis. V shed 5 bases and J 8 bases; nucleotides not matched to a gene: 13. This CDR3 region has 15 residues. CDR1 is MNHEY and CDR2 is SVGAGI in the germline V gene. Repertoires were generated with immunoSEQ multiplex PCR, while TCRdb's copy carries only in-frame clones and drops some. Of about 28,000 clones listed, approximately 90% were seen once; the top ten hold around 3.2%. Here the sequenced sample was CD4+ T cells from peripheral blood mononuclear cells, taken in the first trimester of pregnancy. The source of this sequence is a female donor in good health, enrolled as a control in a pregnancy study. This chain joins TRBV6-5 and TRBJ2-7, with 9 bases that match TRBD2. The CDR3 coding sequence is TGTGCCAGCAGTGCCGGGACTAGCACTCCTACGAAGCAGTACTTC. This codes for CASSAGTSTPTKQYF.